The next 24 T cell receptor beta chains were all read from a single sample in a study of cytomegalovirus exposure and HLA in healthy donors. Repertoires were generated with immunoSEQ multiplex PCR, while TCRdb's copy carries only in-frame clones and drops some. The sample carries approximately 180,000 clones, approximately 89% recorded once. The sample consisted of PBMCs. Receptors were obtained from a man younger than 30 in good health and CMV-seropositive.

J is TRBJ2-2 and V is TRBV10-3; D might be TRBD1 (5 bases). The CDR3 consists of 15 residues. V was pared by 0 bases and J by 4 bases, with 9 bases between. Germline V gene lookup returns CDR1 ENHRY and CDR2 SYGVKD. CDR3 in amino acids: CAISESVRVTGELFF. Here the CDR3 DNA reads TGTGCCATCAGTGAGTCAGTCAGGGTCACCGGGGAGCTGTTTTTT.

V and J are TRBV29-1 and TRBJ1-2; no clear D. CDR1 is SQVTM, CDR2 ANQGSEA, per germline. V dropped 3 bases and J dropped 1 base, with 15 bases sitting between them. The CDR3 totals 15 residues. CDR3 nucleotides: TGCAGCGTTGAGGGAGCGGCAGGCCTTAACTATGGCTACACCTTC. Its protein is CSVEGAAGLNYGYTF.

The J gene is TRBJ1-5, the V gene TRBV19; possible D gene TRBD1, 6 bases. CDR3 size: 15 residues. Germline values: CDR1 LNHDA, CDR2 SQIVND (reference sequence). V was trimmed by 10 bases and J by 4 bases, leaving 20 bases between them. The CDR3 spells CATESGTMENQPQHF. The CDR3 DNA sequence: TGTGCCACTGAATCCGGGACAATGGAGAATCAGCCCCAGCATTTT.

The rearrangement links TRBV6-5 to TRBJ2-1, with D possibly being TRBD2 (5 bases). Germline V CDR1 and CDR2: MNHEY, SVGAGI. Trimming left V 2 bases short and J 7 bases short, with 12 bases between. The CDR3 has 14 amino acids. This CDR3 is CASSYDNTRNEQFF. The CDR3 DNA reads TGTGCCAGCAGTTACGACAACACTAGGAATGAGCAGTTCTTC.

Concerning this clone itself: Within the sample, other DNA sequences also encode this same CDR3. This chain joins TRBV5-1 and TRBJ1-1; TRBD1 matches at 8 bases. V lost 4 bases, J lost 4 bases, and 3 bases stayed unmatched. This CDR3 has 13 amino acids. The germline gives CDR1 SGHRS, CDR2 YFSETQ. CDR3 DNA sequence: TGCGCCAGCAGCCAGGGGGCCGGCACTGAAGCTTTCTTT. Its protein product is CASSQGAGTEAFF.

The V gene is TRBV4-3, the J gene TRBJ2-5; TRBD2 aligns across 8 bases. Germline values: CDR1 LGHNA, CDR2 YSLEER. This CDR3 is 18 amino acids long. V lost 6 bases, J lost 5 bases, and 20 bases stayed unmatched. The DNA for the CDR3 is TGCGCCAGCAGTCGGACGGGCGCGGGAGGCTCCCCGTGGGAGACCCAGTACTTC. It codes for CASSRTGAGGSPWETQYF.

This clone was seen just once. The CDR3 DNA is TGTGCCAGCAGTGACTTTGACAGGAAAAATGAAGCTTTCTTT. It specifies CASSDFDRKNEAFF. The rearrangement uses TRBV6-1 and TRBJ1-1, with a tentative D call TRBD1 (6 bases). Trimming shortened V by 3 bases and J by 7 bases, and 15 bases separated the two germline ends. CDR3 size: 14 residues. The germline V gene encodes CDR1 MNHNS and CDR2 SASEGT.

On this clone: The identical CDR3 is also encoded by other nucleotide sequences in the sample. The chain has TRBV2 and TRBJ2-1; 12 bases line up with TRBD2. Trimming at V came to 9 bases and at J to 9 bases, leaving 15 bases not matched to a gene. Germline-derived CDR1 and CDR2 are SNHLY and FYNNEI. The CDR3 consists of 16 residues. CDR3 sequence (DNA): TGTGCCAGTAGCAGGGATCTAGCGGGAGGGCGGGGTGAGCAGTTCTTC. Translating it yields CASSRDLAGGRGEQFF.

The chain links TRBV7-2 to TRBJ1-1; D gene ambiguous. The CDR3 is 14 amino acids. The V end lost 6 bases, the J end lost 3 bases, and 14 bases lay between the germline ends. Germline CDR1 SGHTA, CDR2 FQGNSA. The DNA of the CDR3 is TGTGCCAGCAGGCTGCTCCGGGATCACACTGAAGCTTTCTTT. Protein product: CASRLLRDHTEAFF. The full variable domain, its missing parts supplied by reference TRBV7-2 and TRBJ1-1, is GAGVSQSPSNKVTEKGKDVELRCDPISGHTALYWYRQSLGQGLEFLIYFQGNSAPDKSGLPSDRFSAERTGGSVSTLTIQRTQQEDSAVYLCASRLLRDHTEAFFGQGTRLTVV.

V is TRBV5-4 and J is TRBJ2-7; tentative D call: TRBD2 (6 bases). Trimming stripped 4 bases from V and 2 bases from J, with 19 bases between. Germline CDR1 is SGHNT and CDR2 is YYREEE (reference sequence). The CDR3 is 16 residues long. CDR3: CASSGFTGEYPYEQYF. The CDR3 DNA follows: TGTGCCAGCAGCGGATTTACGGGGGAGTACCCCTACGAGCAGTACTTC.

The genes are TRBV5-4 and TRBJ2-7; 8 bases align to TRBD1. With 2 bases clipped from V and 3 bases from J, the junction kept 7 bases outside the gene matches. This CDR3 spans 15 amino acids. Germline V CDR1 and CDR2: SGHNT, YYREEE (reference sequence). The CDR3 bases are TGTGCCAGCAGCTTAGGACAGGGTACCCTCTACGAGCAGTACTTC. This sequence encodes CASSLGQGTLYEQYF. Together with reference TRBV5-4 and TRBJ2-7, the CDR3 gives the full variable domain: ETGVTQSPTHLIKTRGQQVTLRCSSQSGHNTVSWYQQALGQGPQFIFQYYREEENGRGNFPPRFSGLQFPNYSSELNVNALELDDSALYLCASSLGQGTLYEQYFGPGTRLTVT.

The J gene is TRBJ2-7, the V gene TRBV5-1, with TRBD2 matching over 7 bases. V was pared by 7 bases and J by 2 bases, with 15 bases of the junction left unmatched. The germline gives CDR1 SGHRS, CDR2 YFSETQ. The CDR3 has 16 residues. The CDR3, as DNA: TGCGCCAGCCGACCTCTGGCGGGAGCTACCCCCTACGAGCAGTACTTC. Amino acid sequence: CASRPLAGATPYEQYF.

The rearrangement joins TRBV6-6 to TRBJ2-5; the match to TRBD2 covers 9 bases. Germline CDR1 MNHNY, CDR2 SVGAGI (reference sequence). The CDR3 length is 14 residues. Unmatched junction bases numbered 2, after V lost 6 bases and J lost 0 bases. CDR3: CASRVAGDQETQYF. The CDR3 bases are TGTGCCAGCAGGGTAGCGGGGGACCAAGAGACCCAGTACTTC.

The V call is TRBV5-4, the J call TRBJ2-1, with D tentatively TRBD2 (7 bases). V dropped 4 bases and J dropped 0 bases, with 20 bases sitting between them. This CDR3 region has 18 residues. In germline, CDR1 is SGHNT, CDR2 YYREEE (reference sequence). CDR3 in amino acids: CASSHPGGGVSSYNEQFF. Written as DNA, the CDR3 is TGTGCCAGCAGCCATCCGGGGGGCGGGGTGAGCTCCTACAATGAGCAGTTCTTC. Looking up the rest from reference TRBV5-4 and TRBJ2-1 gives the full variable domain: ETGVTQSPTHLIKTRGQQVTLRCSSQSGHNTVSWYQQALGQGPQFIFQYYREEENGRGNFPPRFSGLQFPNYSSELNVNALELDDSALYLCASSHPGGGVSSYNEQFFGPGTRLTVL.

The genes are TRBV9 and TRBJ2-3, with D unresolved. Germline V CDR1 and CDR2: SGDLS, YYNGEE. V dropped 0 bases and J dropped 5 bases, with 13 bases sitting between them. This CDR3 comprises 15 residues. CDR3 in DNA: TGTGCCAGCAGCGTAGTGGGCCAGGTGCAAGATACGCAGTATTTT. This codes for CASSVVGQVQDTQYF.

This CDR3 reads CASSQRGSNYGYTF. DNA of the CDR3: TGTGCCAGCAGCCAAAGGGGATCTAACTATGGCTACACCTTC. The chain carries TRBV27 and TRBJ1-2, with D possibly being TRBD1 (5 bases). The CDR3 is 14 amino acids. Deletions cut 6 bases from V and 0 bases from J, with 11 bases between. CDR1 is MNHEY, CDR2 SMNVEV, per germline (reference sequence).

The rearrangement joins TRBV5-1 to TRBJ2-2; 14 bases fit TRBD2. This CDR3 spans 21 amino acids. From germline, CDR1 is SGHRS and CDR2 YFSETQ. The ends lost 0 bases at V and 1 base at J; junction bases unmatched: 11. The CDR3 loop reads CASSLVPGLAGARLNTGELFF. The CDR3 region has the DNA TGCGCCAGCAGCTTGGTCCCGGGACTAGCGGGAGCAAGATTGAACACCGGGGAGCTGTTTTTT.

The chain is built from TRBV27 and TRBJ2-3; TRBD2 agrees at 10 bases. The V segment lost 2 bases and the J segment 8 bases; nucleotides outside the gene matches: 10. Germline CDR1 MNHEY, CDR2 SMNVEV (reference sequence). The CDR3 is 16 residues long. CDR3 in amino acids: CASSLKAGGFVGTQYF. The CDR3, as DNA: TGTGCCAGCAGTTTAAAAGCGGGAGGGTTTGTGGGTACGCAGTATTTT.

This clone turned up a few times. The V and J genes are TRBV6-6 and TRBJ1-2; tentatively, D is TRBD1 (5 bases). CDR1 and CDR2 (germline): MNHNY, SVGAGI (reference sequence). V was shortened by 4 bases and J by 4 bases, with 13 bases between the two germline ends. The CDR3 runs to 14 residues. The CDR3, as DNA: TGTGCCAGCAGTTTTGATGGGGCCGGCTATGGCTACACCTTC. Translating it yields CASSFDGAGYGYTF.

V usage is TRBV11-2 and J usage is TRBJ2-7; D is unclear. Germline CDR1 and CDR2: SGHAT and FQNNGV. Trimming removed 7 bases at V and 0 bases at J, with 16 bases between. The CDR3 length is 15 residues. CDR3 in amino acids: CASTPEWRSSYEQYF. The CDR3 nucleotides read TGTGCCAGCACCCCGGAATGGCGGAGCTCCTACGAGCAGTACTTC.

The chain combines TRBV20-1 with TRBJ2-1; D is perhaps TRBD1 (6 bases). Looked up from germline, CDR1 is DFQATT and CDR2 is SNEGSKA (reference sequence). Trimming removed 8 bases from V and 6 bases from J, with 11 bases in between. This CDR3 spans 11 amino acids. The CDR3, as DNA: TGCAGTAAGCAGGGGAGCAATGAGCAGTTCTTC. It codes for CSKQGSNEQFF.

CDR3 in amino acids: CASSPQGQSSYEQYF. CDR3 DNA: TGTGCCAGCAGCCCCCAGGGACAGAGCTCCTACGAGCAGTACTTC. This chain joins TRBV2 and TRBJ2-7, with 7 positions matching TRBD1. The junction had 8 bases not matched to a gene; V was cut back by 6 bases and J by 0 bases. There are 15 residues in the CDR3. Looked up from germline, CDR1 is SNHLY and CDR2 is FYNNEI.

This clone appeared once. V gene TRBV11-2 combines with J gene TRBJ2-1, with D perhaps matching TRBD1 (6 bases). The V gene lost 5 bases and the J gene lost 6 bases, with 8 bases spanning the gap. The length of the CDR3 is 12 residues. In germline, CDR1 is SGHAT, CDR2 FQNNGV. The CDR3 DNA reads TGTGCCAGCAGCCAGACAGGCAATGAGCAGTTCTTC. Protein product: CASSQTGNEQFF.

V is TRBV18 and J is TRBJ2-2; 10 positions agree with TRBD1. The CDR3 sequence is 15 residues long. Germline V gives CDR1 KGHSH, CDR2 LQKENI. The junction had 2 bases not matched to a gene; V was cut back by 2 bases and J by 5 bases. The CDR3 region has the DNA TGTGCCAGCTCACCAGACAGGGGGCAGACCGGGGAGCTGTTTTTT. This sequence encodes CASSPDRGQTGELFF.